This entry concerns a single TCR beta chain. Its antigen is unknown. Looked up from germline, CDR1 is SQVTM and CDR2 is ANQGSEA. This CDR3 is built from 13 residues. Template switching added UMIs carrying a 6-nucleotide sample barcode. One entry per CDR3 protein, without DNA, is what TCRdb gives after re-calling the 5' RACE reads. This specimen shows about 140,000 distinct CDR3 sequences; the ten leading clones hold more than 1%. The data derive from a study of monozygotic twins with inflammatory bowel disease. Findings of the study overall: IBD patients shared fewer clonotypes with others than healthy twins, especially with disease activity.

The sequenced sample was blood. The chain couples TRBV29-1 to TRBJ2-1. This TCR was recovered from a human donor with ulcerative colitis or Crohn's disease, or a healthy co-twin of an affected twin (not recorded which). The CDR3 spells CSAAETPRNEQFF.